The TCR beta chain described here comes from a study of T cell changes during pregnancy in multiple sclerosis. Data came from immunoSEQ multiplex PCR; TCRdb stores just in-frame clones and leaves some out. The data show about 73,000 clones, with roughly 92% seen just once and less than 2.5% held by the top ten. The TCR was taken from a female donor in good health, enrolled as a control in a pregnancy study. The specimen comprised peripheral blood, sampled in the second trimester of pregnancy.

CDR3 coding DNA: TGCGCCAGCAGCCAAGGGGCAAAAGATAATTCACCCCTCCACTTT. It is translated as CASSQGAKDNSPLHF. This rearrangement joins TRBV4-3 to TRBJ1-6, with D unresolved. The CDR3 has 15 amino acids. The V and J ends lost 1 base and 5 bases respectively, with 9 bases between them. Germline V gene data show CDR1 as LGHNA and CDR2 as YSLEER.